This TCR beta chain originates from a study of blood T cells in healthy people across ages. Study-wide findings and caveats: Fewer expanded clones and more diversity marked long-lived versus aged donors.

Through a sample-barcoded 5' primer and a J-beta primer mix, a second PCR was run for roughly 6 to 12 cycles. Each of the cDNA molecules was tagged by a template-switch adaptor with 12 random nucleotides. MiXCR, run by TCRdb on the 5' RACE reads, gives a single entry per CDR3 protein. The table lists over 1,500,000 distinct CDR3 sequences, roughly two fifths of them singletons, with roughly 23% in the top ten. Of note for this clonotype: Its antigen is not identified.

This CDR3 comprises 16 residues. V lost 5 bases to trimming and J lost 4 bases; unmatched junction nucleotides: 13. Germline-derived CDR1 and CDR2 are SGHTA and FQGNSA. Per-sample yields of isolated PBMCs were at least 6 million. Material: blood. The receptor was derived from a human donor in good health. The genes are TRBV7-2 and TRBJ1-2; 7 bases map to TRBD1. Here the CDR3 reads CASSPEVAGGPYGYTF. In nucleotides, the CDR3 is TGTGCCAGCAGCCCCGAGGTGGCAGGGGGGCCCTATGGCTACACCTTC.